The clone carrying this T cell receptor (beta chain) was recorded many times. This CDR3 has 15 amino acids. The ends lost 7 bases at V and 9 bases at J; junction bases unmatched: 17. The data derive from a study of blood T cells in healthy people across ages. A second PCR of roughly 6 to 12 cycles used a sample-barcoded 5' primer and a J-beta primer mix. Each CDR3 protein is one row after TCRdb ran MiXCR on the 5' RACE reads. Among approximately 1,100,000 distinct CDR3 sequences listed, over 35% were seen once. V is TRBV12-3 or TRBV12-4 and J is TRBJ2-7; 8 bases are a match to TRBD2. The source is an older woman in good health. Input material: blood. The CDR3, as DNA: TGTGCCAGCACCCTGGGACTAGACTTACTACGAAGGCAGTACTTC. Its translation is CASTLGLDLLRRQYF.